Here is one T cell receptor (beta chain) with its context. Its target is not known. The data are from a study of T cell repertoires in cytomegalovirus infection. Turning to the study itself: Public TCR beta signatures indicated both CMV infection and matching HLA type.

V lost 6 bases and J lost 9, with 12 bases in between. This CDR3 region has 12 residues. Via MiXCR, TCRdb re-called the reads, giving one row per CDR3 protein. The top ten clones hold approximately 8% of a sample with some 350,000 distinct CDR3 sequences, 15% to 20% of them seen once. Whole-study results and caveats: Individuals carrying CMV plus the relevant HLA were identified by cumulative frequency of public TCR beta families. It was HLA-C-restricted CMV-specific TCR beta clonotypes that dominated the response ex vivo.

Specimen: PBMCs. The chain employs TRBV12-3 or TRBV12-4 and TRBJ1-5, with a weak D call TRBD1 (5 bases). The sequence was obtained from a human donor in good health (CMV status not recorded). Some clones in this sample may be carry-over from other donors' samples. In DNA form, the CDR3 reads TGTGCCAGCAGGTCGACAGTAGGGCCCCAGCATTTT. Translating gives CASRSTVGPQHF.